The clone carrying this T cell receptor beta chain occurred once. The data derive from a study of blood T cell repertoires in COVID-19. Clones were read by immunoSEQ multiplex PCR, and TCRdb kept only the in-frame ones, dropping some. The sample consists of about 50,000 clones, about 89% of them appearing once. The germline V gene encodes CDR1 LGHNA and CDR2 YNFKEQ. The CDR3 length is 15 residues. Deletions cut 1 base from V and 8 bases from J, with 15 bases between. The specimen sequenced was peripheral blood. This clonotype originated in a man in his 60s with active or convalescent COVID-19. The chain couples TRBV4-2 to TRBJ2-1; D perhaps matches TRBD1 (5 bases). CDR3 coding DNA: TGTGCCAGCAGCCAAGGTCCCCAGGGAACCCATGAGCAGTTCTTC. Residues: CASSQGPQGTHEQFF.